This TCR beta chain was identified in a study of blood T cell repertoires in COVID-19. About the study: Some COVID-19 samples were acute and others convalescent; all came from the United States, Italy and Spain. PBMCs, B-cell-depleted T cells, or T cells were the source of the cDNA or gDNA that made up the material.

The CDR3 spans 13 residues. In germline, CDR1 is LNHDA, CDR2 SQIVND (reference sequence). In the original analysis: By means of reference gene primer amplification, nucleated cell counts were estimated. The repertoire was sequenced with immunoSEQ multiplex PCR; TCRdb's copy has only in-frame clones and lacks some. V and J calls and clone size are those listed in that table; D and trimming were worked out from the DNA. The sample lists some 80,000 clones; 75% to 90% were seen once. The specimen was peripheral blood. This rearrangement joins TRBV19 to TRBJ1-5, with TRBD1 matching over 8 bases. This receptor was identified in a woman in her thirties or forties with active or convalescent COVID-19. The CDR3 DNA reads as TGTTCGGCTAGCAGGGGGCGGGATCAGCCCCAGCATTTT. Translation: CSASRGRDQPQHF.